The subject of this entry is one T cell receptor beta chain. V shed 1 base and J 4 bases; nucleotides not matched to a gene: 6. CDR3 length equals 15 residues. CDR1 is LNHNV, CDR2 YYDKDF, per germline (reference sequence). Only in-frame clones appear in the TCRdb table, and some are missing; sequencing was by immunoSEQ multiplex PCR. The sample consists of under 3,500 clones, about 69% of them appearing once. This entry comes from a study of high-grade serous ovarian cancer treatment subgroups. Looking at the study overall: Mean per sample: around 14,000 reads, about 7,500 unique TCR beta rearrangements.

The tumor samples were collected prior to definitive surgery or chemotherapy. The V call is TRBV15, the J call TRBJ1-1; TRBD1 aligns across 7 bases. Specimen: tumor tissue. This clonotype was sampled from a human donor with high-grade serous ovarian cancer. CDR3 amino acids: CATSRVRSGGTEAFF. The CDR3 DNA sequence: TGTGCCACCAGCAGAGTAAGATCAGGGGGCACTGAAGCTTTCTTT.